This T cell receptor (beta chain) was recovered during a study of OX40 agonist ivuxolimab in advanced cancers. About the full investigation: Ivuxolimab was an agonistic, fully human IgG2 monoclonal antibody directed against OX40 (CD134), a costimulatory receptor. Intravenous ivuxolimab was administered to patients every 2 weeks at six dose levels: 0.01, 0.1, 0.3, 1.5, 3 and 10 mg/kg. Of the 50 or so patients in dose escalation, some 19 had hepatocellular carcinoma, some 15 had melanoma, 9 had renal cell carcinoma and 9 had head and neck cancer. A male proportion of 75% to 85% and a mean age of about 60 years, ranging from roughly 23 to 90, were recorded for the dose-escalation cohort. Prior anti-PD-1, anti-PD-L1 or anti-CTLA-4 therapy was permitted, and about two fifths of dose-escalation patients had received checkpoint inhibitors. Partial responses occurred in three dose-escalation patients, of whom one had hepatocellular carcinoma and two had cutaneous melanoma. Peripheral TCRbeta sequencing was intended to test whether TCR sequence diversity was altered and clonal T-cell expansion was caused by ivuxolimab. The monotherapy dose-escalation portion (N ≈ 55 patients) of the phase I ivuxolimab trial is reported in the paper. Overall results and qualifications from the work: In partial responders in the 0.1-3.0 mg/kg groups, normalized peripheral clonal expansion was found to be among the lowest, especially among CD8+ T cells. The antigen specificity of the clonally expanded peripheral T cells was not determined. Low levels of normalized T-cell clonal expansion were also shown by some nonresponding patients. After ivuxolimab, expanded clones were on average more numerous among CD8+ T cells than among CD4+ T cells. At doses of 0.1 to 3.0 mg/kg, clonal expansion of both CD4+ and CD8+ T cells in blood was seen between baseline and week 6.

A remark on this clone: Its antigen is unknown. The input lacks base qualities; no much larger clone sits a single base away.

The V end gives up 7 bases and the J end 7 bases, leaving 7 bases in the junction not matched to a gene. The CDR3 starts with the cysteine, ends with the phenylalanine, and has 13 residues. The retained sequence is limited to the CDR3, 39 bases, with the frame set at the first base. Based on the germline V gene (reference sequence), the CDR1 and CDR2 sequences are WNHNN and SYGVQD. For sequencing of the TCRbeta CDR3 region, genomic DNA was extracted from the sorted cells. The immunoSEQ Assay was used to sequence the TCRbeta CDR3 regions. What TCRdb holds here is the immuneACCESS table cut down to in-frame rearrangements. Part of the clones is not present; checked against another copy, under half of the missing clones reflect an unresolved V gene, and the others are unexplained. This sample gives about 72,000 clones in total; roughly 80% of them show up just once. Over 4% of the sample belongs to the ten largest clones.

The trial excluded patients who had a history of autoimmune disease or who were on systemic immunosuppression. Peripheral blood for TCR sequencing was collected from all dose cohorts at baseline, on cycle 4 day 1, and on cycle 7 day 1. The samples were drawn from a first-in-human, open-label, multicenter phase I dose-escalation trial of ivuxolimab. Adults with locally advanced or metastatic melanoma, renal cell carcinoma, hepatocellular carcinoma or head and neck squamous cell carcinoma were enrolled in the trial. Before TCR sequencing, CD4+ T cells and CD8+ T cells were sorted from peripheral blood as separate populations.

The sequence is built from TRBV10-1 and TRBJ2-1, with 7 bases matching TRBD1. The sequencing here drew on CD4+ or CD8+ T cells sorted from blood, taken in a trial of the OX40 agonist ivuxolimab. This TCR was recovered from an adult with an advanced solid tumor such as melanoma, head and neck, liver or kidney cancer. In nucleotides, the sequence is TGCGCCAGCAATATGACAGGGTTAAATGAGCAGTTCTTC. The translation is CASNMTGLNEQFF.